One T cell receptor beta chain is described in this entry. As yet, its antigen is unknown. Profiled with immunoSEQ multiplex PCR; TCRdb holds only in-frame clones, not every one. This table has 300,000 to 350,000 clones, 85% to 90% appearing once. V lost 6 bases to trimming and J lost 6 bases; unmatched junction nucleotides: 8. This CDR3 is 15 amino acids long. Germline V gene lookup returns CDR1 MNHEY and CDR2 SVGAGI. The record originates from a study of Ad26.COV2.S vaccination and SARS-CoV-2 variants. Regarding treatment: some 19 received Ad26.COV2.S at low or high dose, single or two shots; about 5 received placebo; per-sample allocation not given. All samples were drawn on day 63, counting from the first vaccine or placebo injection. Cohort 1b enrolled adults aged 18-55 years in Boston. Overall study findings and caveats: Vaccine recipients had higher spike-specific TCR breadth than placebo recipients.

This TCR was sampled from a person between 18 and 59 years old who received the Ad26.COV2.S COVID-19 vaccine or a placebo. The chain carries TRBV6-5 and TRBJ1-6, with 7 nucleotides matching TRBD1. The sequenced sample was peripheral blood, obtained in a trial of Ad26.COV2.S vaccine versus placebo. Here the CDR3 reads CASRRTGVPNSPLHF. As DNA, the CDR3 is TGTGCCAGCAGGAGGACAGGCGTTCCTAATTCACCCCTCCACTTT.